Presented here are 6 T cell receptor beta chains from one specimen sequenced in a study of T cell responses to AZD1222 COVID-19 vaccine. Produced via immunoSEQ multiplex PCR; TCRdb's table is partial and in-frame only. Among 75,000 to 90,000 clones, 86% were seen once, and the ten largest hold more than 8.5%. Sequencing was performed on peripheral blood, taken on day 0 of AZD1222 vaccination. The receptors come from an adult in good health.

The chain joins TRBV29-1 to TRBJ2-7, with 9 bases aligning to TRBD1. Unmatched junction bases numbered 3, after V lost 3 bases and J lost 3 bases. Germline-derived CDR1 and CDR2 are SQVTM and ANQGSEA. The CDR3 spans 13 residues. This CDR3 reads CSVEGQGGYEQYF. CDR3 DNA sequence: TGCAGCGTTGAGGGACAGGGTGGCTACGAGCAGTACTTC.

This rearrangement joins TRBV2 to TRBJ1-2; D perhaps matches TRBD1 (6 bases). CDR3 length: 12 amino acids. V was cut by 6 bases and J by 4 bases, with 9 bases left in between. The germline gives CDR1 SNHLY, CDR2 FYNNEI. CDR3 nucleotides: TGTGCCAGCAGACAGGGTACCTATGGCTACACCTTC. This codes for CASRQGTYGYTF.

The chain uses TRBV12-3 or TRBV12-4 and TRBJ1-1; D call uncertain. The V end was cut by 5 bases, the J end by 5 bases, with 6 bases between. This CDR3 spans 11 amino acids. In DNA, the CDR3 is TGTGCCAGCAGTGGAGGGACTGAAGCTTTCTTT. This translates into CASSGGTEAFF.

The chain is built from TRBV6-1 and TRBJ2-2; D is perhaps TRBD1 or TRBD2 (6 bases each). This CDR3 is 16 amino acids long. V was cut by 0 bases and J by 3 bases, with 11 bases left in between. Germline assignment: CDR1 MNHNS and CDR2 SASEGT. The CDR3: CASSEATGAHTGELFF. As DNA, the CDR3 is TGTGCCAGCAGTGAAGCAACGGGGGCCCACACCGGGGAGCTGTTTTTT.

CDR3 sequence reads: CASSYLPGQGAGLSNQPQHF. CDR3 bases: TGTGCCAGCAGTTACCTCCCGGGACAGGGGGCTGGATTGAGCAATCAGCCCCAGCATTTT. The chain uses TRBV6-2 or TRBV6-3 and TRBJ1-5; 12 positions agree with TRBD1. The CDR3 consists of 20 residues. The germline V gene encodes CDR1 MNHEY and CDR2 SVGEGT. V dropped 2 bases and J dropped 1; count of bases not matched to a gene: 12.

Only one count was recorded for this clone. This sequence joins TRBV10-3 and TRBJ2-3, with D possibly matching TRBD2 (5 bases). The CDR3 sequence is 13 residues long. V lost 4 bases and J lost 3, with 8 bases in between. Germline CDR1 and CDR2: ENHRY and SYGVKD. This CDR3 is CAISVLATDTQYF. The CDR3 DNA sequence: TGTGCCATCAGTGTTCTAGCAACAGATACGCAGTATTTT.